This T cell receptor (beta chain) stems from a study of T cells after yellow fever vaccination. Study overall: Fractions of limited cellularity were prepared by means of SMART-Seq v4 Ultra Low Input. Points from the study as a whole: Abundant clonotypes from the bulk population could have been carried over as contaminants into FACS-sorted repertoires. Subsequent booster samples again held most clones from primary vaccination (around 96% CD4, about 86% CD8).

In making TCR cDNA, 5'RACE template switching added a universal primer site and UMIs to it. A single record per CDR3 protein comes from TCRdb applying MiXCR to the 5' RACE reads. The table lists 300,000 to 350,000 distinct CDR3 sequences, 3% to 4.5% of them singletons. A note on this clonotype: Its antigen is not known.

This material consisted of PBMCs, taken 5 days after the yellow fever booster vaccination. The source of this sequence is a young man who received the YFV17D yellow fever vaccine.

The DNA of the CDR3 is TGTGCCACCAGCAGAGATAAGGCGAACACTGAAGCTTTCTTT. It codes for CATSRDKANTEAFF. V gene TRBV15 combines with J gene TRBJ1-1; D uncertain. The CDR3 has 14 residues. The V end lost 0 bases, the J end lost 1 base, and 6 bases lay between the germline ends. In germline, CDR1 is LNHNV, CDR2 YYDKDF (reference sequence).